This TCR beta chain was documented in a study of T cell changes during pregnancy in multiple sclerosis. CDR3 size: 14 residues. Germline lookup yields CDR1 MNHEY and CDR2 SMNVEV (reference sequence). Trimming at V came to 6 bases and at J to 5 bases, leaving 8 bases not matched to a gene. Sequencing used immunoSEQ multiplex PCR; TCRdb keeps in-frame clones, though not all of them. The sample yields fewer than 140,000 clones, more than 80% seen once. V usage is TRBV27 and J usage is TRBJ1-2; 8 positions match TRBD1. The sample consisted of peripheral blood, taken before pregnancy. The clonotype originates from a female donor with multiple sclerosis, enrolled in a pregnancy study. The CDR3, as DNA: TGTGCCAGCAGCTACAATCGACAGGGGTATGGCTACACCTTC. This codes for CASSYNRQGYGYTF.